The TCR beta chain described here comes from a study of T cell responses to AZD1222 COVID-19 vaccine. There are 17 residues in the CDR3. In germline, CDR1 is MDHEN, CDR2 SYDVKM. V gave up 10 bases and J gave up 10 bases; unmatched junction bases: 16. Here immunoSEQ multiplex PCR was the method, and the copy in TCRdb shows in-frame clones only, minus some. The sample comprises about 76,000 clones, about 88% of which are singletons, and around 4% rests with the top ten. This clonotype was obtained from an adult in good health. This specimen was peripheral blood, taken on day 0 of AZD1222 vaccination. The rearrangement joins TRBV28 to TRBJ2-1; 16 bases fit TRBD2. The CDR3 coding sequence is TGTGCCATTTCACTTGGCTGGGGGACTAGCGGGAGGGACGAGCAGTTCTTC. Translating it yields CAISLGWGTSGRDEQFF.